This TCR beta chain was captured in a study of radiotherapy plus CTLA-4 blockade in lung cancer. Study in general: Objective responses were seen in around 20% of patients, disease control in more than 30%.

Details on this clone: Its antigen is as yet unknown.

Whole-study results and caveats: Tumor-origin TCR clones grew in blood after radiotherapy plus ipilimumab.

Only in-frame clones appear in the TCRdb table, and some are missing; sequencing was by immunoSEQ multiplex PCR. The table has 45,000 or so clones, roughly 76% seen once. Focal radiation with ipilimumab CTLA-4 blockade was given to patients with chemo-refractory metastatic non-small-cell lung cancer. Specimen: peripheral blood, collected from a patient treated with radiotherapy plus ipilimumab. The clonotype originates from a human donor with non-small cell lung cancer who had stable disease on radiotherapy plus ipilimumab.

The CDR3 here is CASSLGGTGNNYGYTF. Written as DNA, the CDR3 is TGTGCCAGCAGTCTGGGTGGGACAGGGAACAACTATGGCTACACCTTC. V and J are TRBV28 and TRBJ1-2; 9 nucleotides line up with TRBD1. Germline values: CDR1 MDHEN, CDR2 SYDVKM. The junction had 9 bases not matched to a gene; V was cut back by 5 bases and J by 2 bases. The CDR3 spans 16 residues.